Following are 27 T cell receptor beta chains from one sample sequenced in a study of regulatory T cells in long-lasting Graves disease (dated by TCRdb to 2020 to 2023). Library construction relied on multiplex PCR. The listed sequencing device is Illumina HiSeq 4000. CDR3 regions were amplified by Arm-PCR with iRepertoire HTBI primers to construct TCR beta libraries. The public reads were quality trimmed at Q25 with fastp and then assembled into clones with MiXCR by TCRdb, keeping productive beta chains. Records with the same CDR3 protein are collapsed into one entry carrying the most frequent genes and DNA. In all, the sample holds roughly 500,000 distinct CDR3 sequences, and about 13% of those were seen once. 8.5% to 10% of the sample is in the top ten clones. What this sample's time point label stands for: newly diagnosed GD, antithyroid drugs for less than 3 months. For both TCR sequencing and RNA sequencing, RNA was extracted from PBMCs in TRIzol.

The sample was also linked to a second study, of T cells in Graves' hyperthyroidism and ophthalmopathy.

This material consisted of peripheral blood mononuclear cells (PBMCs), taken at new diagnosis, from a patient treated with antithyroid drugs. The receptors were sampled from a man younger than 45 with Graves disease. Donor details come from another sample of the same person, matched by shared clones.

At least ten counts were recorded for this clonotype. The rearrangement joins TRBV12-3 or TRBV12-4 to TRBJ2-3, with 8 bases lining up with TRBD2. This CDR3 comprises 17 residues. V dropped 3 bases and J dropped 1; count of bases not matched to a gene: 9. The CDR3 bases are TGTGCCAGCAGTTTTGGGACTACGGGAGGGGGCACAGATACGCAGTATTTT. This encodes CASSFGTTGGGTDTQYF.

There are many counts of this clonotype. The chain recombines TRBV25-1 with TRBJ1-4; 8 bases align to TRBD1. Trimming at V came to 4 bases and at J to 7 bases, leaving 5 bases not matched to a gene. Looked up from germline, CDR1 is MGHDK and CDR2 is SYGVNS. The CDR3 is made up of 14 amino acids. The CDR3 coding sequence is TGTGCCAGCAGTGCTCGGACAGGGACTGAAAAACTGTTTTTT. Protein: CASSARTGTEKLFF. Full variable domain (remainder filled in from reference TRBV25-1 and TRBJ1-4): EADIYQTPRYLVIGTGKKITLECSQTMGHDKMYWYQQDPGMELHLIHYSYGVNSTEKGDLSSESTVSRIRTEHFPLTLESARPSHTSQYLCASSARTGTEKLFFGSGTQLSVL.

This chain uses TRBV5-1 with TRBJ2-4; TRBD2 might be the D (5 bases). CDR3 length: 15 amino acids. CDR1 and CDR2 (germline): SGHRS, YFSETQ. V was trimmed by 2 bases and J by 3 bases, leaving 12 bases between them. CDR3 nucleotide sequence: TGCGCCAGCAGCTTAGGTGTGACTAACAAAAACATTCAGTACTTC. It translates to CASSLGVTNKNIQYF.

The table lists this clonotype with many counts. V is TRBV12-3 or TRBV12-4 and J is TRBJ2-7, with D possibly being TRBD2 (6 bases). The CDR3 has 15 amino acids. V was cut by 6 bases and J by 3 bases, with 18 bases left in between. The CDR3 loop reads CASSTATMGGYEQYF. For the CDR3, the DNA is TGTGCCAGCAGCACCGCCACGATGGGGGGCTACGAGCAGTACTTC.

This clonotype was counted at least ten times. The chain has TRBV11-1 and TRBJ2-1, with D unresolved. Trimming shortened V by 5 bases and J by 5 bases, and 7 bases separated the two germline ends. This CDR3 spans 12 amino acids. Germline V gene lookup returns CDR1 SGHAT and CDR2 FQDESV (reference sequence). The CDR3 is CASSPTHNEQFF. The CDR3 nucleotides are TGTGCCAGCAGCCCCACCCACAATGAGCAGTTCTTC.

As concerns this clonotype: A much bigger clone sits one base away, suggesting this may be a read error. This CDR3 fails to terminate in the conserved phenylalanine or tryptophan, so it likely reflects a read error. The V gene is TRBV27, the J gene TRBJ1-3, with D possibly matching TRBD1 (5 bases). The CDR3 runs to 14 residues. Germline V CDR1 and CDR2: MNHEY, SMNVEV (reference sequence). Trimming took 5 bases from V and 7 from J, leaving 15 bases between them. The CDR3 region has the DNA TGTGCCAGCAGTCCTTGGGGGGTTACGAACACCATATATCTT. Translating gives CASSPWGVTNTIYL.

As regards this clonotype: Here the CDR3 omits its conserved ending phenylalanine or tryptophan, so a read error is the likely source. CDR3 amino acids: CATSDSQFLSGNTIYL. Here the CDR3 DNA reads TGTGCCACTTCGGACAGCCAATTCCTCTCTGGAAACACCATATATCTT. The chain is built from TRBV6-7 and TRBJ1-3; weak D call: TRBD1 (6 bases). TRBV6-7 has ORF status, its function being uncertain. This CDR3 comprises 16 residues. V gave up 10 bases and J gave up 0 bases, with 19 bases separating them.

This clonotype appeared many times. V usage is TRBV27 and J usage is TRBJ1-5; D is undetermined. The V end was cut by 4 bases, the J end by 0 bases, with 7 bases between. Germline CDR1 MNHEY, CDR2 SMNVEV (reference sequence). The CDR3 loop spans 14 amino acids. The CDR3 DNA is TGTGCCAGCAGTTCTGGATATAGCAATCAGCCCCAGCATTTT. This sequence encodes CASSSGYSNQPQHF.

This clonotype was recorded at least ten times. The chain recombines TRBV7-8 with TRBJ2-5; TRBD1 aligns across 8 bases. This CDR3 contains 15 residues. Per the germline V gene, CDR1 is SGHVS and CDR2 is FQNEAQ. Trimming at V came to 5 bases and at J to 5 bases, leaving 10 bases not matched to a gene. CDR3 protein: CASSPQGQGGETQYF. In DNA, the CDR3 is TGTGCCAGCAGCCCGCAAGGACAGGGCGGCGAGACCCAGTACTTC. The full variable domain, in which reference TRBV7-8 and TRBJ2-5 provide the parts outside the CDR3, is GAGVSQSPRYKVAKRGQDVALRCDPISGHVSLFWYQQALGQGPEFLTYFQNEAQLDKSGLPSDRFFAERPEGSVSTLKIQRTQQEDSAVYLCASSPQGQGGETQYFGPGTRLLVL.

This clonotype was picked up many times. The CDR3 protein is CATSGSTGPAETQYF. The CDR3 DNA follows: TGTGCCACCAGTGGATCGACAGGGCCGGCGGAGACCCAGTACTTC. J is TRBJ2-5 and V is TRBV24-1, with 7 bases lining up with TRBD1. The germline gives CDR1 KGHDR, CDR2 SFDVKD. The CDR3 spans 15 residues. Trimming took 5 bases from V and 5 from J; bases not matched to a gene: 10.

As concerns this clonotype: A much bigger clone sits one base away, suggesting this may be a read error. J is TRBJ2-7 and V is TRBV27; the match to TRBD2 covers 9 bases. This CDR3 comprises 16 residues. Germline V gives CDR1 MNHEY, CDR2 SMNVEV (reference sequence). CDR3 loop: CAGSSPLRGRADEQYF. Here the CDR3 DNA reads TGTGCCGGCAGTTCCCCCCTTCGCGGGAGGGCCGACGAGCAGTACTTC.

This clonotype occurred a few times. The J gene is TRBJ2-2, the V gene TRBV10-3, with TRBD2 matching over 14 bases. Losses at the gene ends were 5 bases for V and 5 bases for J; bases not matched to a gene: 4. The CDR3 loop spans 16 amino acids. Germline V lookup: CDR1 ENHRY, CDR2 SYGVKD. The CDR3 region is CAISSGTSGRTGELFF. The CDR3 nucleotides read TGTGCCATCAGTTCCGGGACTAGCGGGAGAACCGGGGAGCTGTTTTTT.

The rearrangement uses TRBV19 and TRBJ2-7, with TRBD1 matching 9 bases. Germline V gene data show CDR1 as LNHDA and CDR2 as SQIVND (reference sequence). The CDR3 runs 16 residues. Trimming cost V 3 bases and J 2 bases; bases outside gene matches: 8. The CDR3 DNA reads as TGTGCCAGTAGTATCGCCGGGACAGGGCGAACCTACGAGCAGTACTTC. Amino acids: CASSIAGTGRTYEQYF.

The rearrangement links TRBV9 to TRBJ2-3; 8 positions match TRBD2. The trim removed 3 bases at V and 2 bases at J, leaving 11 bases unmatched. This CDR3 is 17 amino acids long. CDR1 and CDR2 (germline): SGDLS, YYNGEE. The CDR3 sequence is CASSGHQLAAYTDTQYF. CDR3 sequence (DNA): TGTGCCAGCAGCGGCCACCAACTAGCGGCTTACACAGATACGCAGTATTTT.

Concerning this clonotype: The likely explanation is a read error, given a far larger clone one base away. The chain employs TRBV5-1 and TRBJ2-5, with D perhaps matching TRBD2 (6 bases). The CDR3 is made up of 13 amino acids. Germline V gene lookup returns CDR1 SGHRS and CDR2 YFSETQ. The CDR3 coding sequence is TGTGCCAGCAGCCCCGGGAGCCAAGAGACCCAGCACTTC. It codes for CASSPGSQETQHF. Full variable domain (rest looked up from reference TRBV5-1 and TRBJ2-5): KAGVTQTPRYLIKTRGQQVTLSCSPISGHRSVSWYQQTPGQGLQFLFEYFSETQRNKGNFPGRFSGRQFSNSRSEMNVSTLELGDSALYLCASSPGSQETQHFGPGTRLLVL.

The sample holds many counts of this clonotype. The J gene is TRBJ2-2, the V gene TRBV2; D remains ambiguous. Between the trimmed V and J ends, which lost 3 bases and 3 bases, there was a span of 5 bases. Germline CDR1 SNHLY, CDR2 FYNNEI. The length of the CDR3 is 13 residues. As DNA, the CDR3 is TGTGCCAGCAGTGACCCCGACACCGGGGAGCTGTTTTTT. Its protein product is CASSDPDTGELFF. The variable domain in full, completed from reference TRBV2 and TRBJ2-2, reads EPEVTQTPSHQVTQMGQEVILRCVPISNHLYFYWYRQILGQKVEFLVSFYNNEISEKSEIFDDQFSVERPDGSNFTLKIRSTKLEDSAMYFCASSDPDTGELFFGEGSRLTVL.

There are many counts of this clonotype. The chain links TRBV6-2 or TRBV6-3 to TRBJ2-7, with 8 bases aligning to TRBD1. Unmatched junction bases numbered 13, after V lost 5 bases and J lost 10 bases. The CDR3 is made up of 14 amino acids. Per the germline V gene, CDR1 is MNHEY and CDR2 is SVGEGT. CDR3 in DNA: TGTGCCAGCAGTCCAAGGAGGGGACAGGTTTACCAGTACTTC. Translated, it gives CASSPRRGQVYQYF.

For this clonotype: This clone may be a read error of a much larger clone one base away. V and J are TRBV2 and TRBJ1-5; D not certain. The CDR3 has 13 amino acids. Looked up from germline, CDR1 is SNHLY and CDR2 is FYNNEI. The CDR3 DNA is TGTGCCCGCAGTGGAAATAGCAATCAGCCCCAGCATTTT. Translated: CARSGNSNQPQHF.

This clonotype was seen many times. The CDR3 region has the DNA TGTGCCAGCAGTGACAACCTAGCGGGAGTCACCCACGGGGAGCTGTTTTTT. This encodes CASSDNLAGVTHGELFF. This chain joins TRBV6-4 and TRBJ2-2; 10 positions match TRBD2. V trimming: 2 bases; J trimming: 7 bases; junction bases outside the gene matches: 10. Germline V gene data show CDR1 as MRHNA and CDR2 as SNTAGT. CDR3 length: 17 amino acids.

The chain's CDR3 is CASSQEGGRQAFF. CDR3 bases: TGCGCCAGCAGCCAAGAAGGGGGGAGGCAAGCTTTCTTT. The V and J genes are TRBV4-1 and TRBJ1-1; tentative D call: TRBD1 (6 bases). The germline CDR1 and CDR2 sequences are MGHRA and YSYEKL. This CDR3 comprises 13 residues. Trimming stripped 0 bases from V and 9 bases from J, with 11 bases between.

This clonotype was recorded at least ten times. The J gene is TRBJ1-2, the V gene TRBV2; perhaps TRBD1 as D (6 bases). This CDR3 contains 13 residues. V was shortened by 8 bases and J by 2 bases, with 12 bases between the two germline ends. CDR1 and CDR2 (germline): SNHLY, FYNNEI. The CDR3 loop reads CASSSGANYGYTF. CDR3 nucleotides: TGTGCCAGCTCGTCGGGGGCGAACTATGGCTACACCTTC.

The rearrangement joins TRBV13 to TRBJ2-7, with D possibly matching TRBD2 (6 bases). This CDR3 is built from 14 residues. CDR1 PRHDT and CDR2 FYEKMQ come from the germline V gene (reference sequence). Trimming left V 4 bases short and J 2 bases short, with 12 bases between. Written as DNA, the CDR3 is TGTGCCAGCAGCTCCGCGGGGTCCGCCTACGAGCAGTACTTC. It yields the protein CASSSAGSAYEQYF.

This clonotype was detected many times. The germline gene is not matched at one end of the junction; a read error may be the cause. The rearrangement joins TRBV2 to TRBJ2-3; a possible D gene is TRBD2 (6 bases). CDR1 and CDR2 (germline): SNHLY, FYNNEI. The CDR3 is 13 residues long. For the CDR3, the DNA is TGTGCCAGCAGTAAAGCCGGGGGAGATACGCAGTATTTT. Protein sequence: CASSKAGGDTQYF. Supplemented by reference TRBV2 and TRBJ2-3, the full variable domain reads EPEVTQTPSHQVTQMGQEVILRCVPISNHLYFYWYRQILGQKVEFLVSFYNNEISEKSEIFDDQFSVERPDGSNFTLKIRSTKLEDSAMYFCASSKAGGDTQYFGPGTRLTVL.

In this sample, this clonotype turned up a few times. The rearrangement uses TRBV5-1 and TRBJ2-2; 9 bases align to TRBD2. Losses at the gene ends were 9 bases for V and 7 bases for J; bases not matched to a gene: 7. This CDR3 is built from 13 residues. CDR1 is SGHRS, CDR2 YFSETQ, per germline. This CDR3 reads CATIAGASGELFF. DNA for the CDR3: TGCGCCACCATAGCGGGAGCCAGCGGGGAGCTGTTTTTT.

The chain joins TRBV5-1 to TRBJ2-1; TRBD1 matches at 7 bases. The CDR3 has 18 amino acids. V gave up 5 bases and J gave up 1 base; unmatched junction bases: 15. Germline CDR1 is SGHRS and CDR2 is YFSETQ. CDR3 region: CASRSHYRGRTSYNEQFF. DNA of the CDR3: TGCGCCAGCAGATCTCATTACAGGGGACGGACGTCCTACAATGAGCAGTTCTTC.

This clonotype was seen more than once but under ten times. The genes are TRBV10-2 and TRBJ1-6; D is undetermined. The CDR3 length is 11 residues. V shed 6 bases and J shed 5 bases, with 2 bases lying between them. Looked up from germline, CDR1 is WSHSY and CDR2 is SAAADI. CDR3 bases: TGCGCCAGCAGAAATAATTCACCCCTCCACTTT. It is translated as CASRNNSPLHF.

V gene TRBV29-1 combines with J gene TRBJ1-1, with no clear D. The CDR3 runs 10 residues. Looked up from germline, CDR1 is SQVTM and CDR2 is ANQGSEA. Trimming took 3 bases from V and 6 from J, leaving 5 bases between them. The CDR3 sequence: CSVDKAEAFF. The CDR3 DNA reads TGCAGCGTTGATAAGGCTGAAGCTTTCTTT.